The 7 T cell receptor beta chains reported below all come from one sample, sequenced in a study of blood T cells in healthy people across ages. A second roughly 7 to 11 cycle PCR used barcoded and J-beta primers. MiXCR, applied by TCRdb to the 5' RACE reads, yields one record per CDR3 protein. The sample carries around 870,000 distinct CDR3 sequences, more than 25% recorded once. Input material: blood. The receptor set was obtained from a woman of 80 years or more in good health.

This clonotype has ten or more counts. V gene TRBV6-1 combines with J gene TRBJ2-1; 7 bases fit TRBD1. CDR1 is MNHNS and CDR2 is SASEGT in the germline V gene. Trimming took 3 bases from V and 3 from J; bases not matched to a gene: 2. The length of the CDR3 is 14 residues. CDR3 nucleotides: TGTGCCAGCAGTGAGGGACAGCACTACAATGAGCAGTTCTTC. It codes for CASSEGQHYNEQFF.

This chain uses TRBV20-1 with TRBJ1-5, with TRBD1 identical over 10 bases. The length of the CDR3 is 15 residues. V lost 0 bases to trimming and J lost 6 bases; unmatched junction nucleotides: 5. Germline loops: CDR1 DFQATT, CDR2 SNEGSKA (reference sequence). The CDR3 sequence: CSAREPTGGRQPQHF. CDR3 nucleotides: TGCAGTGCTAGAGAGCCGACAGGGGGCCGTCAGCCCCAGCATTTT.

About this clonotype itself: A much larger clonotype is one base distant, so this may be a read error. This CDR3 reads CASGYYSGGQETQYF. DNA for the CDR3: TGTGCCAGCGGCTACTATAGCGGGGGACAAGAGACCCAGTACTTC. The chain uses TRBV7-9 and TRBJ2-5; 9 nucleotides match TRBD2. CDR3 length equals 15 residues. Germline loops: CDR1 SEHNR, CDR2 FQNEAQ (reference sequence). Trimming took 8 bases from V and 2 from J; bases not matched to a gene: 9.

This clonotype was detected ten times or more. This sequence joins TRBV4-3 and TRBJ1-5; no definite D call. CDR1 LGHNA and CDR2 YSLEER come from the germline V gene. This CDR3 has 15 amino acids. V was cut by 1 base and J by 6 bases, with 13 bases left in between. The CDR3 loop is CASSQGWGGTQPQHF. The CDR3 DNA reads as TGCGCCAGCAGCCAAGGGTGGGGTGGAACTCAGCCCCAGCATTTT.

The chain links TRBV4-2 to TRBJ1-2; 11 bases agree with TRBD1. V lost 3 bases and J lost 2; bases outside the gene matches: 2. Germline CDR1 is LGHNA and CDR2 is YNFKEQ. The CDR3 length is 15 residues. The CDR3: CASSQGQGENYGYTF. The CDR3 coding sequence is TGTGCCAGCAGCCAGGGACAGGGGGAAAACTATGGCTACACCTTC.

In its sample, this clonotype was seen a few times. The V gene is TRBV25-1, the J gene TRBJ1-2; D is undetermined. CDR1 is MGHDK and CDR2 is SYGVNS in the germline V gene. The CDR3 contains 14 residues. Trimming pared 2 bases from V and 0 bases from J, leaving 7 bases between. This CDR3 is CASSEAGSNYGYTF. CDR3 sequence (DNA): TGTGCCAGCAGTGAAGCTGGGTCTAACTATGGCTACACCTTC.

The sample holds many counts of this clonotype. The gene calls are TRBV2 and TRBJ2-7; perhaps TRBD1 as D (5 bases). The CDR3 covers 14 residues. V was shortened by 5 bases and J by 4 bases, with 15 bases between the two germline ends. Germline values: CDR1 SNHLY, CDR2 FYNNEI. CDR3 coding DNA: TGTGCCAGCAGTTCGCCAAGGGGAAATTACGAGCAGTACTTC. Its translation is CASSSPRGNYEQYF.